In its sample, the clone carrying this T cell receptor beta chain was seen once. Its antigen is not identified. The unexposed donors gave CD4+ T cells in about 2010-2019, prior to COVID-19. The CDR3 loop spans 14 amino acids. The germline CDR1 and CDR2 sequences are SGHDT and YYEEEE. The V end lost 1 base, the J end lost 5 bases, and 11 bases lay between the germline ends. These data are taken from a study of CD4 T cells in relation to SARS-CoV-2 and coronaviruses. Broader study findings: The cross-reactivity analysis covered only spike protein, not other viral proteins.

The table came from immunoSEQ multiplex PCR; TCRdb's copy has only in-frame clones and leaves some out. The table records nearly 70,000 clones, just over 90% of them present only once. The TCR was taken from a human donor in good health. The material sequenced was naive CD4+ T cells from PBMCs. Subset denoted: naive CD4+ T cells isolated by negative enrichment. The chain combines TRBV5-6 with TRBJ2-3, with D possibly TRBD1 on 6 matching bases. In DNA, the CDR3 is TGTGCCAGCAGCTTGCTACAAGGGGGAGATACGCAGTATTTT. The encoded protein is CASSLLQGGDTQYF. The full variable domain, in which reference TRBV5-6 and TRBJ2-3 provide the parts outside the CDR3, is DAGVTQSPTHLIKTRGQQVTLRCSPKSGHDTVSWYQQALGQGPQFIFQYYEEEERQRGNFPDRFSGHQFPNYSSELNVNALLLGDSALYLCASSLLQGGDTQYFGPGTRLTVL.